This T cell receptor (beta chain) was identified during a study of regulatory T cells in long-lasting Graves disease. Study-wide points: It is possible that accuracy was reduced by the small size of the sample.

This clonotype was detected ten times or more. The antigen remains unidentified. Investigators prepared the TCR beta libraries by applying iRepertoire HTBI primers and Arm-PCR of CDR3 regions. Via MiXCR, TCRdb re-called the multiplex PCR reads, giving one row per CDR3 protein. The sample yields approximately 310,000 distinct CDR3 sequences, 18% seen once. Time point denoted: newly diagnosed GD, antithyroid drugs for less than 3 months. From RNA extracted from PBMCs, the TCR library was made. The V end was cut by 4 bases, the J end by 1 base, with 23 bases between. The CDR3 has 18 residues. CDR1 and CDR2 (germline): MNHEY, SVGAGI.

The genes are TRBV6-5 and TRBJ2-7, with D possibly TRBD2 on 5 matching bases. The source was peripheral blood mononuclear cells (PBMCs), collected at new diagnosis, from a patient treated with antithyroid drugs. The receptor was derived from a female donor with Graves disease. CDR3 amino acids: CASSSLPPLAGVSYEQYF. The CDR3 DNA sequence: TGTGCCAGCAGTTCCCTACCCCCCTTGGCGGGCGTTTCCTACGAGCAGTACTTC.